The clone carrying this T cell receptor beta chain has a handful of counts. The V gene lost 7 bases and the J gene lost 0 bases, with 9 bases spanning the gap. CDR1 MDHEN and CDR2 SYDVKM come from the germline V gene. The CDR3 spans 13 residues. This sample is drawn from a study of early T cells in non-severe SARS-CoV-2 infection. Unique molecular identifier tags were affixed to discrete cDNA molecules. TCRdb processed the 5' RACE reads anew with MiXCR; each CDR3 protein has one entry. The table lists around 100,000 distinct CDR3 sequences, 15% to 20% of them singletons. This rearrangement joins TRBV28 to TRBJ1-1; D perhaps matches TRBD1 (5 bases). This receptor was obtained from an adult who was a healthcare worker with PCR-confirmed SARS-CoV-2 infection or an uninfected control (not recorded which). The sequenced sample consisted of whole blood. For the CDR3, the DNA is TGTGCCAGCACCCGGACACTGAACACTGAAGCTTTCTTT. It specifies CASTRTLNTEAFF.